This T cell receptor (beta chain) came from a study of Graves' ophthalmopathy and Graves' hyperthyroidism. Recruitment covered hyperthyroidism patients aged 18 to 65 whose new diagnosis was of under 2 months' duration. Pregnancy or lactation, uncontrolled infections and other autoimmune diseases were grounds for excluding patients. Study-wide findings and caveats: In predicting ophthalmopathy progression, the model reached 70.59% sensitivity and 72.22% specificity.

The sample holds a few counts of this clonotype. Its antigen is undetermined. Amplified material comprised TCR beta CDR3 regions derived from RNA transcripts. RT-PCR was first run with HTBI primers, then multiplex PCR in a second round. TCRdb itself ran the multiplex PCR reads through MiXCR, one entry per CDR3 protein. The profile shows over a million distinct CDR3 sequences, approximately 35% of them singletons. CDR1 and CDR2 (germline): MNHNY, SVGAGI (reference sequence). The CDR3 consists of 15 residues. Unmatched junction bases numbered 4, after V lost 6 bases and J lost 0 bases. The receptor's source is an adult man with Graves' hyperthyroidism. The sequencing sample was made of peripheral blood or thyroid tissue (not recorded which). The rearrangement uses TRBV6-6 and TRBJ2-7, with 11 bases that match TRBD2. The CDR3 reads CASRGTSGRSYEQYF. CDR3 DNA: TGTGCCAGCAGGGGGACTAGCGGACGCTCCTACGAGCAGTACTTC.